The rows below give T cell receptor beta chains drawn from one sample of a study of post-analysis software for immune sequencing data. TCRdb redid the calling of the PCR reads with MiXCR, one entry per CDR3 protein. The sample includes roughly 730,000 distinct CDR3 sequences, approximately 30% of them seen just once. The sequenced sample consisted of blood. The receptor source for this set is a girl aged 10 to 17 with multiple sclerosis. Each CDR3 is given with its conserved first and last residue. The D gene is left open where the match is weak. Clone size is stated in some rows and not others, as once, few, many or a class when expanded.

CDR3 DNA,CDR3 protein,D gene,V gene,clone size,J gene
TGTGCCAGCAGCTTAGATGTGTATGGCTACACCTTC,CASSLDVYGYTF,-,TRBV7-2,-,TRBJ1-2
TGCGCCAGCAGCCCATGGAGCAGGGGAGAAGCTTTCTTT,CASSPWSRGEAFF,-,TRBV4-1,few,TRBJ1-1
TGCGCCAGCAGCCAAGATGACCCCAGACACTACAGGGGTAGAGAGCAGTTCTTC,CASSQDDPRHYRGREQFF,TRBD1,TRBV4-3,-,TRBJ2-1
TGTGCCAGCAGCTTAGGGGGCAGCTCCTATGGCTACACCTTC,CASSLGGSSYGYTF,-,TRBV7-9,few,TRBJ1-2
TGCGCCAGCAGCGGGGGGACAGGGGCTTTTGGGTCCTATGGCTACACCTTC,CASSGGTGAFGSYGYTF,TRBD1,TRBV5-1,-,TRBJ1-2
TGCAGCGTTAGCCCAGCAACTAATGAAAAACTGTTTTTT,CSVSPATNEKLFF,-,TRBV29-1,few,TRBJ1-4
TGTGCCCGCAGCTTGATCTCTGGGGCCAACGTCCTGACTTTC,CARSLISGANVLTF,-,TRBV5-6,-,TRBJ2-6
TGCGCCAGCAGCTTGGAGGGTCGGGTTGAAAAACTGTTTTTT,CASSLEGRVEKLFF,-,TRBV5-1,-,TRBJ1-4
TGCGCCAGCAGCCCCCGGGGGGAGAGCTCCTACAATGAGCAGTTCTTC,CASSPRGESSYNEQFF,TRBD2,TRBV5-1,few,TRBJ2-1
TGTGCCAGCAGTTTAGTATTAGAGTACCAAGAGACCCAGTACTTC,CASSLVLEYQETQYF,-,TRBV12-3/TRBV12-4,few,TRBJ2-5
TGTGCCAGCAGCCAATCGGAGGCAGGGGAAAAACTGTTTTTT,CASSQSEAGEKLFF,-,TRBV4-2,few,TRBJ1-4
TGTGCCAGCAGCTTAGATACAGGTTCGGATGAGCAGTTCTTC,CASSLDTGSDEQFF,-,TRBV11-2,few,TRBJ2-1
TGTGCCAGCAGCTCCAGCAGCGGGAGGTGGGGGTACGAGCAGTACTTC,CASSSSSGRWGYEQYF,TRBD2,TRBV7-2,-,TRBJ2-7
TGTGCCAGCAGTGCCGACAGGGGCGACGAGCAGTACTTC,CASSADRGDEQYF,TRBD1,TRBV6-5,-,TRBJ2-7
TGCAGTGCTTCACCGGGACTAGCGGGAGTTTTAGATGAGCAGTTCTTC,CSASPGLAGVLDEQFF,TRBD2,TRBV20-1,-,TRBJ2-1
TGTGCCAGCAGCTTGGCCGGGGCATCGGATGAGCAGTTCTTC,CASSLAGASDEQFF,-,TRBV5-5,-,TRBJ2-1
TGTGCCAGCAGCTTAGGCCGGGGGCTGTACTATGGCTACACCTTC,CASSLGRGLYYGYTF,-,TRBV7-2,few,TRBJ1-2
TGTGCCAGCAGCTTAGCAAACAGGGGGCCTGGGGAGACCCAGTACTTC,CASSLANRGPGETQYF,TRBD1,TRBV11-2,few,TRBJ2-5
TGTGCCAGCAGTGTTGGCGTTAGCTCCTACAATGAGCAGTTCTTC,CASSVGVSSYNEQFF,-,TRBV6-4,many,TRBJ2-1
TGTGCCAGCAGTTTCCCCATCTTCAGGCTGTTTTTT,CASSFPIFRLFF,-,TRBV12-3/TRBV12-4,-,TRBJ1-4
TGTGCCAGCAGTTTAAGCGGGAAGGTCGAGCAGTACTTC,CASSLSGKVEQYF,TRBD2,TRBV12-3/TRBV12-4,-,TRBJ2-7
TGCAGTGCGAGGCGGGGGGCATACGGTGAAGCTTTCTTT,CSARRGAYGEAFF,-,TRBV20-1,few,TRBJ1-1
TGTGCCAGCAGCCTAGCCGGGACCGCGAACACTGAAGCTTTCTTT,CASSLAGTANTEAFF,-,TRBV11-2,few,TRBJ1-1
TGCAGTGCACCGACCTACAATGAGCAGTTCTTC,CSAPTYNEQFF,-,TRBV20-1,few,TRBJ2-1
TGCAGCGTTGAGGCTTTTACGGGCGAGCAGTACTTC,CSVEAFTGEQYF,-,TRBV29-1,-,TRBJ2-7
TGCAGTGCTAGCCGGGGGAGGGCAGATACGCAGTATTTT,CSASRGRADTQYF,TRBD2,TRBV20-1,-,TRBJ2-3
TGTGCCAGCAGGGCGGGAGCTAGCACAGATACGCAGTATTTT,CASRAGASTDTQYF,TRBD2,TRBV6-6,few,TRBJ2-3
TGTGCCAGCAGTTTCCCCAGAACAGGGGTACGACTAGCGAGCGAGACCCAGTACTTC,CASSFPRTGVRLASETQYF,-,TRBV28,-,TRBJ2-5
TGCGCCAGCAGCTTCGAAATGCAAGAGACCCAGTACTTC,CASSFEMQETQYF,-,TRBV5-1,-,TRBJ2-5
TGTGCCAGCAGCTCCGGCGTTTTCGGGGAGCTGTTTTTT,CASSSGVFGELFF,-,TRBV7-2,-,TRBJ2-2
TGCGCCAGCAGCCAAGATCGGGGGCGGACCAATGAGCAGTTCTTC,CASSQDRGRTNEQFF,-,TRBV4-3,-,TRBJ2-1
TGTGCCAGCAGCGAGGTGATCACGGAGCAGTACTTC,CASSEVITEQYF,-,TRBV7-9,few,TRBJ2-7
TGTGCCACCAGTGACCCGAGACAGGGTAGCTACGAGCAGTACTTC,CATSDPRQGSYEQYF,TRBD1,TRBV24-1,-,TRBJ2-7
TGCAGCGTTGATTGGGAGACCCAGTTCTTC,CSVDWETQFF,-,TRBV29-1,-,TRBJ2-1
TGTGCCAGCAGCCGAACGACAGGCCCAGAGACCCAGTACTTC,CASSRTTGPETQYF,-,TRBV6-2/TRBV6-3,few,TRBJ2-5
TGTGCCAGCAGCCCACAGGGGGCTAGGGAGACCCAGTACTTC,CASSPQGARETQYF,TRBD1,TRBV5-5,many,TRBJ2-5
TGCAGTGCTAGAGGACAGGTCGCATACGAGCAGTACTTC,CSARGQVAYEQYF,-,TRBV20-1,-,TRBJ2-7
TGTGCCAGCAGCCGTAGCGGACAGGGGGCGGATGGCTACACCTTC,CASSRSGQGADGYTF,TRBD1,TRBV28,-,TRBJ1-2
TGTGCCAGCAGCTTGTTGGCAGCGGGGAGCTCCTACGAGCAGTACTTC,CASSLLAAGSSYEQYF,TRBD2,TRBV5-6,few,TRBJ2-7
TGTGCCAGCAGCTCCGGGGGGTCCCGAGAGACCCAGTACTTC,CASSSGGSRETQYF,TRBD2,TRBV7-6,few,TRBJ2-5
TGCGCCAGCAGCCAAGTTATAGCGGGGGGCCAGGGGATTCAGTACTTC,CASSQVIAGGQGIQYF,TRBD2,TRBV4-3,few,TRBJ2-4
TGTGCCAGCAGTGAAGGGCAGCAACTTGAAGCTTTCTTT,CASSEGQQLEAFF,-,TRBV6-1,few,TRBJ1-1
TGCAGCGTTGAAGAATTATCCGGAGAAGAGACCCAGTACTTC,CSVEELSGEETQYF,-,TRBV29-1,few,TRBJ2-5
TGCAGTGCTAGAGCACATACAGGGAGGAATGAAAAACTGTTTTTT,CSARAHTGRNEKLFF,-,TRBV20-1,few,TRBJ1-4
TGTGCCAGCAGCGTAGATTTCAGGTACAATGAGCAGTTCTTC,CASSVDFRYNEQFF,-,TRBV9,few,TRBJ2-1
TGTGTCAGCAGCTATACGAGCGGGAGCCGGGATACGCAGTATTTT,CVSSYTSGSRDTQYF,TRBD2,TRBV7-2,-,TRBJ2-3
TGCAGCGTTGGGGGGGGTTCCAATCAGCCCCAGCATTTT,CSVGGGSNQPQHF,-,TRBV29-1,many,TRBJ1-5
TGTGCCAGCAGCTTGGATCAGGGCATGAACACTGAAGCTTTCTTT,CASSLDQGMNTEAFF,-,TRBV5-5,few,TRBJ1-1
TGTGCCAGCAGTCAACACGGGGAGACCCAGTACTTC,CASSQHGETQYF,-,TRBV3-1,few,TRBJ2-5
TGCGCCAGCAGCTTGGTGGAAACAGGGGGCCATGGCTACACCTTC,CASSLVETGGHGYTF,TRBD1,TRBV5-1,few,TRBJ1-2
TGTGCCAGCAGCTTAGATTCATCCTCTCTCCAGGGTGAGCAGTTCTTC,CASSLDSSSLQGEQFF,-,TRBV7-2,-,TRBJ2-1
TGTGCCAGCAGCCCGAGACAGGGCAATCAGCCCCAGCATTTT,CASSPRQGNQPQHF,-,TRBV7-2,few,TRBJ1-5
TGCAGCGTTGCGGGGGGAGTACTGGGGGAGCAGTACTTC,CSVAGGVLGEQYF,TRBD2,TRBV29-1,-,TRBJ2-5
TGTGCCAGCAGCCAGGCTAGCGGGATCACAGATACGCAGTATTTT,CASSQASGITDTQYF,TRBD2,TRBV14,-,TRBJ2-3
TGTGCCAGCAGTACACCGGGACACGGGCCCCAGCATTTT,CASSTPGHGPQHF,-,TRBV2,once,TRBJ1-5
TGCAGCGTTGAAAAGGGGGGACCCACAGATACGCAGTATTTT,CSVEKGGPTDTQYF,-,TRBV29-1,-,TRBJ2-3